What follows is one T cell receptor (beta chain) and its context. The antigen is unknown. The CDR3 is 15 amino acids. Per germline, CDR1 SGHNT and CDR2 YYREEE (reference sequence). These data belong to a study of cytomegalovirus exposure and HLA in healthy donors. Study results and limitations: Trimming of TCR beta V- and J-genes showed a link, identified in a later analysis, to a missense DCLRE1C variant.

PCR used 60 Vbeta primers and 13 Jbeta primers. Here immunoSEQ multiplex PCR was the method, and the copy in TCRdb shows in-frame clones only, minus some. This repertoire shows some 150,000 clones, around four fifths found once; its top ten account for about 1.3%. The chain recombines TRBV5-4 with TRBJ2-5; weak D call: TRBD1 (6 bases). The assigned J gene may be wrong: the sequence end matches TRBJ2-7 better. Sequencing was performed on PBMCs. This sequence was found in a woman aged 45-65 years in good health and CMV-seronegative. CDR3 residues: CASSSPRDTSYEQYF. The CDR3 nucleotides read TGTGCCAGCAGCTCACCCCGGGACACATCCTACGAGCAGTACTTC.